The 25 T cell receptor delta chains reported below all come from one sample, sequenced in a study of γδ T cells in repeated Plasmodium falciparum infection. TCRdb applied CATT to the multiplex PCR reads for clone calling. This table has 50,000 to 55,000 delta-chain clones, around 2% appearing once. Flow sorting of PBMC yielded separate Vgamma9/Vdelta2+ and Vdelta2-negative gammadelta T cell populations for bulk repertoire analysis. The source material was gamma-delta T cells from blood. Receptors originate from a pool of human donors (malaria-infected and uninfected, not separated).

This clone is termed medium-sized (0.01 to 0.1%). This sample includes further DNA sequences coding for the same CDR3. The rearrangement uses TRDV1 and TRDJ1, with D possibly matching TRDD3 (6 bases). CDR3 size: 25 residues. V shed 1 base and J shed 0 bases, with 39 bases lying between them. CDR1 is TSWWSYY, CDR2 QGS, per germline. This CDR3 is CALGEPYLPFRYGVGTLRYTDKLIF. DNA for the CDR3: TGTGCTCTTGGGGAACCCTATCTCCCCTTTCGATACGGGGTGGGGACCTTACGGTACACCGATAAACTCATCTTT.

This clone was seen a handful of times. A far more abundant clone sits one base away, making this likely a read error. Within the sample, other DNA sequences also encode this same CDR3. The CDR3 sequence is CALGESFTFLQAPYWGIDQNTDKLIF. The CDR3 DNA is TGTGCTCTCGGGGAGTCTTTTACCTTCCTACAAGCCCCATACTGGGGGATAGACCAGAACACCGATAAACTCATCTTT. The chain has TRDV1 and TRDJ1; 11 nucleotides agree with TRDD3. The J gene is not listed in TCRdb, so it was assigned here from a DNA match to germline. CDR1 TSWWSYY and CDR2 QGS come from the germline V gene. The CDR3 totals 26 residues.

This clone was detected only a few times. The protein that TCRdb holds for this DNA derives from a much larger clone and differs from the translated DNA at residue 4, which likely indicates a read error; the protein shown here is translated from the DNA. V gene TRAV38-2/DV8 combines with J gene TRDJ1; 12 bases fit TRDD3. The J gene, absent from TCRdb, was called here by matching the DNA to germline. The CDR3 is 23 residues long. In germline, CDR1 is TSESDYY, CDR2 QEAYKQQN. The CDR3 region has the DNA TGTGCTTATGGGAGTATTATTAGCCTTTCCAACTGGGGGATACTACCGAACACCGATAAACTCATCTTT. Translation gives CAYGSIISLSNWGILPNTDKLIF.

This clone was counted at least ten times. The chain has TRDV1 and TRDJ1, with 8 bases aligning to TRDD3. In germline, CDR1 is TSWWSYY, CDR2 QGS. V lost 5 bases and J lost 3; bases outside the gene matches: 23. The CDR3 has 20 residues. CDR3 sequence reads: CALGTGAYVGLGGRPDKLIF. The CDR3 nucleotides are TGTGCTCTTGGGACCGGGGCCTACGTGGGACTGGGGGGTCGCCCCGATAAACTCATCTTT.

Many counts were recorded for this clone. With a far larger clone one base away, a read error is the likely cause. At the DNA level, this CDR3 is encoded by other sequences in the same sample as well. The genes are TRDV1 and TRDJ1; 7 bases map to TRDD3. Here the J gene was assigned by germline matching of the DNA, as TCRdb has none. The CDR3 loop spans 20 amino acids. CDR1 and CDR2 from the germline V gene are TSWWSYY and QGS. The DNA for the CDR3 is TGCGCTCTTGGGGAGCGGCTCCCGTACTGGGGACCTTACCGCACCGATAAACTCATCTTT. It specifies CALGERLPYWGPYRTDKLIF.

This clone was seen more than once but under ten times. The protein TCRdb gives is from a much larger clone and does not agree with this DNA's translation at residues 7 and 21, likely a read error; the protein shown here comes from the DNA. This chain connects TRDV3 to TRDJ1; 13 bases align to TRDD3. The CDR3 sequence is 24 residues long. Germline lookup yields CDR1 TVYSNPD and CDR2 GDNSRS (reference sequence). CDR3 in amino acids: CAFVIATKLSTGGYGPLYTDELIF. The CDR3 DNA follows: TGTGCCTTTGTCATCGCTACGAAACTATCTACTGGGGGATACGGGCCTCTCTACACCGATGAACTCATCTTT.

The rearrangement joins TRDV1 to TRDJ1; 10 bases match TRDD3. TCRdb lists no J gene, so it was determined here by aligning the DNA to germline. V was clipped by 1 base and J by 0 bases; unmatched bases: 11. CDR1 is TSWWSYY, CDR2 QGS, per germline. The CDR3 is 19 residues long. Written as DNA, the CDR3 is TGTGCTCTTGGGGAACGGCCCCCGTACTGGGGGATTCACACCGATAAACTCATCTTT. Protein product: CALGERPPYWGIHTDKLIF.

Notes on this clone: A read error likely explains this, since a far larger clone differs by one base. The sample holds other DNA sequences that translate to the same CDR3. The chain couples TRDV1 to TRDJ1, with TRDD3 identical over 11 bases. Since TCRdb gives no J gene, matching the DNA to germline was used here to assign it. Trimming removed 3 bases from V and 0 bases from J; junction bases left unmatched: 30. The CDR3 runs to 25 residues. In germline, CDR1 is TSWWSYY, CDR2 QGS. CDR3 loop: CALGEKIPTGRHSWGIRRNTDKLIF. The CDR3 DNA is TGTGCTCTTGGGGAGAAAATCCCTACGGGACGACACTCTTGGGGGATACGCCGTAACACCGATAAACTCATCTTT.

Worth noting for this clone: It differs at one base from a far larger clone, so likely a read error. Other DNA variants within this sample encode the same CDR3. The chain employs TRDV2 and TRDJ1, with 7 bases aligning to TRDD3. The J gene was not available in TCRdb and was assigned here by matching the DNA to germline segments. V shed 0 bases, J shed 0 bases, and the junction held 27 bases outside the gene matches. The CDR3 has 23 residues. Germline CDR1 is GEAIGNYY and CDR2 is EKD. The CDR3 bases are TGTGCCTGTGACACCCTCCCGACTCCTGGGGGGCGCGGCCGGCCGACCAACACCGATAAACTCATCTTT. Translated: CACDTLPTPGGRGRPTNTDKLIF.

This clone was seen a few times. Given a far larger clone just one base away, this is likely a sequencing read error. Other DNA sequences in the same sample also yield this CDR3. The V gene is TRDV1, but the J gene lacks a call; the table gives TRDD3 as D, unverified against the DNA. The CDR3 has 21 amino acids. Germline V lookup: CDR1 TSWWSYY, CDR2 QGS. The CDR3 spells CALGELGLPTWGIRGVDKLIF. As DNA, the CDR3 is TGTGCTCTTGGGGAACTAGGACTTCCTACATGGGGGATACGAGGGGTCGATAAACTTATCTTT.

This clone was found a few times. This probably arose from a read error, given a far larger clone one base away. This sample also contains other DNA sequences that code for the same CDR3. The chain employs TRDV1 and TRDJ1; 9 bases agree with TRDD3. The J gene was missing in TCRdb and was found by matching the end of the DNA to germline. Germline V CDR1 and CDR2: TSWWSYY, QGS. There are 23 residues in the CDR3. The CDR3 DNA reads TGTGCTCTAGGGGAACAAGTTTTCCTTTCATTTCCACTGGGGGACCGTTGCACCGATAAACTCATCTTT. Protein: CALGEQVFLSFPLGDRCTDKLIF.

This clone was found a few times. This likely traces to a read error, being one base from a far larger clone. Different DNA sequences within this sample yield the same CDR3. The chain has TRDV1 and TRDJ1; TRDD3 agrees at 7 bases. The CDR3 contains 23 residues. From germline, CDR1 is TSWWSYY and CDR2 QGS. V lost 1 base, J lost 1 base, and 27 bases stayed unmatched. The CDR3 protein is CALGEQVFLSFPLGDRCTDKLIF. In DNA, the CDR3 is TGTGCTCTTGGGGAACAAGTTTTCCTTTCATTTCCATTGGGGGACCGTTGCACCGATAAACTCATCTTT.

Notes on this clone: For this DNA, TCRdb reports the protein of a much larger clone, which diverges at residue 4, most likely from a read error; the protein presented here is translated directly from the DNA. V is TRDV1 and J is TRDJ1; 13 positions match TRDD3. No J segment appears in TCRdb, so it was assigned here by matching the sequence to germline. CDR1 is TSWWSYY, CDR2 QGS, per germline. V gave up 7 bases and J gave up 0 bases; unmatched junction bases: 29. The CDR3 is 24 amino acids. CDR3 amino acids: CALEGPSLDYWGIRRTRYTDKLIF. The CDR3 DNA reads TGTGCTCTTGAGGGACCGAGTCTCGACTACTGGGGGATACGCCGTACTCGGTACACCGATAAACTCATCTTT.

The table lists this clone with a few counts. This likely came from a read error, as a far larger clone is one base away. The sample holds other DNA sequences that translate to the same CDR3. The genes are TRDV1 and TRDJ1; TRDD2 is a possible D gene (7 bases). The J gene is not listed in TCRdb, so it was assigned here from a DNA match to germline. Looked up from germline, CDR1 is TSWWSYY and CDR2 is QGS. This CDR3 has 21 amino acids. CDR3 sequence: CALGDGAFQSLFTLPGDKLIF. CDR3 sequence (DNA): TGCGCTCTTGGGGATGGGGCCTTCCAATCCCTCTTTACCCTTCCTGGAGATAAACTCATCTTT.

As to this clone: The protein TCRdb gives is from a much larger clone and does not agree with this DNA's translation at residue 6, likely a read error; the protein shown here comes from the DNA. CDR3 residues: CACDTVYWGSARADKLIF. The CDR3, as DNA: TGTGCCTGTGACACCGTCTACTGGGGGTCCGCCCGGGCCGATAAACTCATCTTT. The rearrangement links TRDV2 to TRDJ1, with TRDD3 matching over 8 bases. TCRdb offers no J gene call, so here the DNA was matched to germline to obtain one. The CDR3 covers 18 residues. Trimming at V came to 0 bases and at J to 3 bases, leaving 14 bases not matched to a gene. Per germline, CDR1 GEAIGNYY and CDR2 EKD.

Comment on this clone: A read error likely explains why the TCRdb protein, taken from a much larger clone, differs from this DNA's translation at residue 18; the protein shown is translated from the DNA. This sequence joins TRAV38-2/DV8 and TRDJ1; the match to TRDD3 covers 11 bases. Per germline, CDR1 TSESDYY and CDR2 QEAYKQQN. The CDR3 totals 20 residues. The DNA for the CDR3 is TGTGCTTATATAGTCCTGACTGATGGGGGATACGGGCCGTACACCGATAAACACATCTTT. Translating gives CAYIVLTDGGYGPYTDKHIF.

This clone appeared a few times. A read error likely explains why the TCRdb protein, taken from a much larger clone, differs from this DNA's translation at residue 11; the protein shown is translated from the DNA. V is TRDV1 and J is TRDJ1; possible D gene TRDD2, 9 bases. Germline matching of the DNA provided the J gene here, since TCRdb leaves it blank. This CDR3 has 27 amino acids. V gave up 0 bases and J gave up 0 bases, with 44 bases separating them. The germline V gene encodes CDR1 TSWWSYY and CDR2 QGS. CDR3 amino acids: CALGELIPKFSLLPTWVGDRYTDKLIF. Written as DNA, the CDR3 is TGTGCTCTTGGGGAACTAATACCCAAATTTTCACTCCTTCCTACTTGGGTGGGGGATCGTTACACCGATAAACTCATCTTT.

This clone was seen ten or more times. The chain combines TRDV1 with TRDJ1; 8 positions agree with TRDD3. The CDR3 runs to 21 residues. Trimming at V came to 5 bases and at J to 1 base, leaving 24 bases not matched to a gene. Germline V gene lookup returns CDR1 TSWWSYY and CDR2 QGS. CDR3 amino acids: CALGSRGAYNPNWGVTDKLIF. CDR3 nucleotides: TGTGCTCTTGGGTCCCGTGGGGCCTACAATCCAAACTGGGGGGTCACCGATAAACTCATCTTT.

The sample holds a few counts of this clone. The TCRdb protein comes from a much larger clone and disagrees with this DNA's translation at residues 6 and 12, likely due to a read error; the protein given here is derived from the DNA. DNA for the CDR3: TGTGCCTCCGGCCTTTCCCGTACTGGGGGATTCTCGTTCAAATGGTCAAATTGGTGGACCGATAAACTCATCTTT. Residues: CASGLSRTGGFSFKWSNWWTDKLIF. V is TRDV3 and J is TRDJ1; TRDD3 matches at 10 bases. In the absence of a J gene in TCRdb, the DNA was matched to germline to assign it here. Trimming took 4 bases from V and 2 from J; bases not matched to a gene: 40. The CDR3 length is 25 residues. The germline CDR1 and CDR2 sequences are TVYSNPD and GDNSRS (reference sequence).

A note on this clone: For this DNA, TCRdb reports the protein of a much larger clone, which diverges at residue 20, most likely from a read error; the protein presented here is translated directly from the DNA. This chain links TRDV1 with TRDJ1; either TRDD2 or TRDD3 may supply D (8 bases each). TCRdb lists no J gene, so it was determined here by aligning the DNA to germline. Trimming shortened V by 2 bases and J by 1 base, and 44 bases separated the two germline ends. This CDR3 spans 26 amino acids. Germline-derived CDR1 and CDR2 are TSWWSYY and QGS. The CDR3 loop reads CALGEGVLPNWFISPLGDRCTDKLIF. In DNA form, the CDR3 reads TGTGCTCTTGGGGAAGGGGTCCTTCCTAATTGGTTCATTAGTCCGCTGGGGGACCGGTGCACCGATAAACTCATCTTT.

This clone was recorded a few times. This likely traces to a read error, being one base from a far larger clone. The sample holds other DNA sequences that translate to the same CDR3. The chain links TRDV1 to TRDJ2; 12 positions agree with TRDD3. CDR3 length: 23 residues. From germline, CDR1 is TSWWSYY and CDR2 QGS. This CDR3 reads CALGGRTPTGDWGILPYLSQLFF. The CDR3 DNA sequence: TGTGCTCTTGGGGGAAGGACCCCAACAGGAGACTGGGGGATACTGCCATATCTTTCACAACTCTTCTTC.

Ten or more counts support this clone. CDR3 nucleotides: TGTGCTCTTGGGGAACTAACCCCCTACGTTGTGGTAGCTGGGGATCATAAAGGGACCGATAAACTCATCTTT. It specifies CALGELTPYVVVAGDHKGTDKLIF. This chain joins TRDV1 and TRDJ1, with a weak D call TRDD3 (6 bases). V lost 0 bases and J 2 bases, leaving 37 bases between the germline ends. Germline CDR1 reads TSWWSYY; CDR2 reads QGS. This CDR3 is built from 24 residues.

As concerns this clone: Only one base separates this from a far larger clonotype, so it likely reflects a read error. Other DNA sequences within the sample encode an identical CDR3. CDR3 in amino acids: CALGATSFTSTPLYWGIQGTAQLFF. In nucleotides, the CDR3 is TGTGCTCTTGGGGCCACGTCCTTCACCTCTACACCTTTGTACTGGGGGATACAGGGGACAGCACAACTCTTCTTT. This chain links TRDV1 with TRDJ2; TRDD3 agrees at 12 bases. No J segment appears in TCRdb, so it was assigned here by matching the sequence to germline. Germline values: CDR1 TSWWSYY, CDR2 QGS. V was pared by 4 bases and J by 4 bases, with 31 bases of the junction left unmatched. This CDR3 comprises 25 residues.

About this clone itself: A read error is the likely source, as a far larger clone sits one nucleotide away. Other DNA sequences within the sample encode an identical CDR3. The chain is built from TRDV1 and TRDJ1; 10 bases line up with TRDD3. In the absence of a J gene in TCRdb, the DNA was matched to germline to assign it here. CDR3 length equals 21 residues. Germline-derived CDR1 and CDR2 are TSWWSYY and QGS. The CDR3 protein is CALGDHFLILGGYRGTDKLIF. The CDR3 DNA reads TGTGCCCTTGGGGACCACTTCCTTATTCTTGGGGGATACCGGGGCACCGATAAACTCATCTTT.

Remarks on this clone: One base separates it from a far larger clone, so it is likely a read error. Other DNA sequences from this sample encode an identical CDR3 as well. The CDR3 is CAFTYPSYWGIASLYTDKLIF. CDR3 DNA sequence: TGTGCCTTTACCTACCCCTCCTACTGGGGGATAGCATCCTTGTACACCGATAAACTCATATTT. The chain joins TRDV3 to TRDJ1; 11 nucleotides line up with TRDD3. The CDR3 runs to 21 residues. Germline-derived CDR1 and CDR2 are TVYSNPD and GDNSRS (reference sequence).